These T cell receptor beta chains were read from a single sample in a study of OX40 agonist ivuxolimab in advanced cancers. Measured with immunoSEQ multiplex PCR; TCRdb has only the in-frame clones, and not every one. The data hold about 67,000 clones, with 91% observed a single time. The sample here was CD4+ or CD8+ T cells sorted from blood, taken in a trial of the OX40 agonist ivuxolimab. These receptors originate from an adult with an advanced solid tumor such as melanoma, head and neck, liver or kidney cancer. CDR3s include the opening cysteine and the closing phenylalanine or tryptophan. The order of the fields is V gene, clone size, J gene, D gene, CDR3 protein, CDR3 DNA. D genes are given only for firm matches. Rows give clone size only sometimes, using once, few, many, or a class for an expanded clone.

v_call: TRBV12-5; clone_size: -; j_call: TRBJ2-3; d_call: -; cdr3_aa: CASGSGTSTDTQYF; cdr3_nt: TGTGCTAGTGGTTCGGGGACTAGCACAGATACGCAGTATTTT
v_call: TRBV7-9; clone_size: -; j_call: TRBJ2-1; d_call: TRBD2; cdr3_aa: CASSLELSSGSSYNEQFF; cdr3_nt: TGTGCCAGCAGCTTAGAGCTTTCTAGCGGGTCCTCCTACAATGAGCAGTTCTTC
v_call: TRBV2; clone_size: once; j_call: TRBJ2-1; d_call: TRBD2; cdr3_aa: CASSGVGTSGSYNEQFF; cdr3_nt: TGTGCCAGCAGTGGAGTAGGGACTAGCGGGAGCTACAATGAGCAGTTCTTC
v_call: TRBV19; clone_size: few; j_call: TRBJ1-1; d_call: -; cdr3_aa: CASSPDGRNTEAFF; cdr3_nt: TGTGCCAGTAGCCCGGACGGCCGGAACACTGAAGCTTTCTTT
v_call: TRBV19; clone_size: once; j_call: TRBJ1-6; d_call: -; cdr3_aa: CASSPMGTTPLHF; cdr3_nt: TGTGCCAGTAGCCCCATGGGTACGACACCCCTCCACTTT
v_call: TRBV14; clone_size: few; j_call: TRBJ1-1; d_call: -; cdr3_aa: CASSQQQGYAEAFF; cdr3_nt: TGTGCCAGCAGCCAACAACAGGGCTACGCTGAAGCTTTCTTT
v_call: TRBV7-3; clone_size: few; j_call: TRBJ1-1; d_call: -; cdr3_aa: CASSLDPSGWAFF; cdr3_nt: TGTGCCAGCAGCTTGGATCCAAGCGGTTGGGCTTTCTTT
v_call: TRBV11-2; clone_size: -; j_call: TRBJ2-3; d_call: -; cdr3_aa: CATVGTLRTDTQYF; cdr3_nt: TGTGCCACAGTAGGGACACTTCGCACAGATACGCAGTATTTT
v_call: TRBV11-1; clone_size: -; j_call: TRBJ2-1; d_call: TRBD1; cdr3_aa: CASSLVAGGYNEQFF; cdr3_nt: TGTGCCAGCAGCTTAGTAGCAGGGGGCTACAATGAGCAGTTCTTC
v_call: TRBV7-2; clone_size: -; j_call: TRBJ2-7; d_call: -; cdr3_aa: CASSLGWGGPYEQYF; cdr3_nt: TGTGCCAGCAGCTTAGGTTGGGGGGGCCCCTACGAGCAGTACTTC
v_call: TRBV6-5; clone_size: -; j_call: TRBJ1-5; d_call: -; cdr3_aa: CASSATRAAQHF; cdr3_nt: TGTGCCAGCAGTGCAACTCGGGCAGCCCAGCATTTT
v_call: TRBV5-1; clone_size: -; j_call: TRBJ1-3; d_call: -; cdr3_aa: CASSLQGTGNTIYF; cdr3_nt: TGCGCCAGCAGCTTACAGGGAACTGGAAACACCATATATTTT
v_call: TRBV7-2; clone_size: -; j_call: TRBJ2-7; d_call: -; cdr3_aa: CASSLAKGLTTEQYF; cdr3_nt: TGTGCCAGCAGCTTAGCGAAAGGACTAACCACCGAGCAGTACTTC
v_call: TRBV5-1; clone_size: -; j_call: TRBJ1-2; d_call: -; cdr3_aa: CASSLEGRSYGYTF; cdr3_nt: TGCGCCAGCAGCTTGGAGGGACGTAGCTATGGCTACACCTTC
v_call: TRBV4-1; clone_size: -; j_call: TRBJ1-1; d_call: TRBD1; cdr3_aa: CASSQETGGVGVSEAFF; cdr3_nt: TGCGCCAGCAGCCAAGAGACAGGGGGCGTCGGGGTCTCTGAAGCTTTCTTT
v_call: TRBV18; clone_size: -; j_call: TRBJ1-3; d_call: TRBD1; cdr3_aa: CASSPGGQGSGYTIYF; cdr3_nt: TGTGCCAGCTCACCCGGAGGACAGGGCTCAGGATACACCATATATTTT
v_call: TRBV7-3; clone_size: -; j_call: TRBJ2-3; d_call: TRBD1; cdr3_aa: CASTRTGADTQYF; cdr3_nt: TGTGCCAGCACCCGGACAGGGGCAGATACGCAGTATTTT
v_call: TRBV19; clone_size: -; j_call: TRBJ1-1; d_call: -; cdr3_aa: CASSSGGTEAFF; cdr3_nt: TGTGCCAGTAGTTCTGGGGGCACTGAAGCTTTCTTT
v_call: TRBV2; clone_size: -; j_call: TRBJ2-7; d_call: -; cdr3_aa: CASSESDRLSEQYF; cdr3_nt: TGTGCCAGCAGTGAATCTGACAGATTATCCGAGCAGTACTTC
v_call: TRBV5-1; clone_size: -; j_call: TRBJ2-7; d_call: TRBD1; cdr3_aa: CASSYSGQGYEQYF; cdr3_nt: TGCGCCAGCAGCTACTCGGGACAGGGGTACGAGCAGTACTTC
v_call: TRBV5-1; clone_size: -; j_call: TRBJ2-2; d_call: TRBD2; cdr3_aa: CASSLVLADTGELFF; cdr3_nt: TGCGCCAGCAGCTTGGTTCTAGCGGACACCGGGGAGCTGTTTTTT
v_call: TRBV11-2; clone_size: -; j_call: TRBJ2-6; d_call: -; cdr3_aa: CASSLGRQDPSGANVLTF; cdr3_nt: TGTGCCAGCAGCTTAGGGCGACAGGACCCATCTGGGGCCAACGTCCTGACTTTC
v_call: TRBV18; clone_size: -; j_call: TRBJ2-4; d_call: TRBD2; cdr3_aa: CASSPPWTSGSPKNIQYF; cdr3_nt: TGTGCCAGCTCACCACCCTGGACTAGCGGGAGCCCCAAAAACATTCAGTACTTC
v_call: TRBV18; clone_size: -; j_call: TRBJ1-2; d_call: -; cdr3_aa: CASSPAGTDHYGYTF; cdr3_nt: TGTGCCAGCTCACCCGCTGGGACGGACCACTATGGCTACACCTTC
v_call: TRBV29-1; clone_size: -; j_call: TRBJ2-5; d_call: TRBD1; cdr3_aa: CSVGTVETQYF; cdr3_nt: TGCAGCGTGGGGACAGTTGAGACCCAGTACTTC
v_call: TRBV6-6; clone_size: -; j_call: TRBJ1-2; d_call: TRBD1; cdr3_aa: CASSSYDRERGGYTF; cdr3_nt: TGTGCCAGCAGTTCTTACGACAGGGAACGAGGCGGCTACACCTTC
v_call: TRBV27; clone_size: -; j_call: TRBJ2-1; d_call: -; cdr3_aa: CASSLFPGPSYNEQFF; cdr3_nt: TGTGCCAGCAGTTTATTTCCCGGGCCCTCCTACAATGAGCAGTTCTTC